One and the same sample provided the 23 T cell receptor beta chains below, sequenced in a study of blood T cell repertoires in COVID-19. Sequencing used immunoSEQ multiplex PCR; TCRdb keeps in-frame clones, though not all of them. The sample includes about 160,000 clones, about four fifths of them seen just once. The sequencing sample was made of PBMCs or T cells enriched from blood (not recorded which). The receptors come from a man aged 55 to 69 who had recovered from COVID-19.

V and J are TRBV7-2 and TRBJ2-2; TRBD2 aligns across 8 bases. J gave up 4 bases and V 5 bases, and 12 bases lay outside the gene matches. This CDR3 is built from 17 residues. Germline V lookup: CDR1 SGHTA, CDR2 FQGNSA. CDR3 DNA: TGTGCCAGCAGCCCCGGAGGAGCGGGAGTGTTCACCGGGGAGCTGTTTTTT. Translating it yields CASSPGGAGVFTGELFF.

The V and J genes are TRBV28 and TRBJ1-3; the D gene is possibly TRBD1 (6 bases). CDR1 MDHEN and CDR2 SYDVKM come from the germline V gene. V lost 6 bases and J lost 2, with 14 bases in between. CDR3 length: 15 amino acids. Here the CDR3 DNA reads TGTGCCAGCAGCACAGGGCCGGGAACTGGAAACACCATATATTTT. Translated: CASSTGPGTGNTIYF. The full variable domain, completed using reference TRBV28 and TRBJ1-3, is DVKVTQSSRYLVKRTGEKVFLECVQDMDHENMFWYRQDPGLGLRLIYFSYDVKMKEKGDIPEGYSVSREKKERFSLILESASTNQTSMYLCASSTGPGTGNTIYFGEGSWLTVV.

The CDR3 DNA reads as TGTGCCAGCAGCTTAGCGGACAGCTTCTACGAGCAGTACTTC. Translated, it gives CASSLADSFYEQYF. The chain joins TRBV11-2 to TRBJ2-7; D is possibly TRBD1 (6 bases). Looked up from germline, CDR1 is SGHAT and CDR2 is FQNNGV. V was cut by 1 base and J by 3 bases, with 10 bases left in between. The CDR3 runs 14 residues.

The CDR3 reads CASSSGTGNNQPQHF. CDR3 nucleotide sequence: TGTGCCAGTAGTTCCGGGACAGGGAATAATCAGCCCCAGCATTTT. The V gene is TRBV19, the J gene TRBJ1-5; the match to TRBD1 covers 9 bases. This CDR3 has 15 amino acids. Germline V lookup: CDR1 LNHDA, CDR2 SQIVND (reference sequence). V dropped 5 bases and J dropped 4; count of bases not matched to a gene: 6.

Here the CDR3 reads CASSPRQGSIGELFF. The CDR3 DNA sequence: TGTGCCAGCAGCCCCCGACAGGGGTCCATCGGGGAGCTGTTTTTT. This chain uses TRBV3-1 (or the pseudogene TRBV3-2) with TRBJ2-2, with TRBD1 matching 8 bases. V lost 4 bases to trimming and J lost 7 bases; unmatched junction nucleotides: 8. Germline values: CDR1 LGHDT, CDR2 YNNKEL (reference sequence). The CDR3 loop spans 15 amino acids.

The chain uses TRBV21-1 and TRBJ1-2; TRBD1 reflects the table's D call only, with no check against the DNA. TRBV21-1 constitutes a pseudogene. This CDR3 spans 18 amino acids. The CDR3 region is CASTTGGTGGAGYYGYTF. The CDR3, as DNA: TGTGCCAGCACCACGGGGGGGACAGGGGGCGCGGGATACTATGGCTACACCTTC.

The chain joins TRBV24-1 to TRBJ1-5; 8 bases agree with TRBD1. Germline V gene sequence: CDR1 KGHDR, CDR2 SFDVKD. The CDR3 is 16 residues long. The V and J ends lost 4 bases and 2 bases, in that order; junction bases with no gene match: 6. This chain's CDR3 is CATSDRTGGGNQPQHF. The DNA of the CDR3 is TGTGCCACCAGTGACCGAACAGGGGGAGGCAATCAGCCCCAGCATTTT.

The chain carries TRBV13 and TRBJ2-3; 7 bases agree with TRBD2. The trim removed 1 base at V and 4 bases at J, leaving 8 bases unmatched. The V gene's germline CDR1 is PRHDT and CDR2 FYEKMQ (reference sequence). The CDR3 length is 16 residues. Here the CDR3 reads CASSLEGGRGADTQYF. In DNA form, the CDR3 reads TGTGCCAGCAGCTTAGAGGGCGGGAGAGGAGCAGATACGCAGTATTTT.

The chain recombines TRBV11-1 with TRBJ1-1, with D possibly matching TRBD1 (5 bases). CDR3 length equals 13 residues. The V gene lost 4 bases and the J gene lost 3 bases, with 9 bases spanning the gap. CDR1 and CDR2 from the germline V gene are SGHAT and FQDESV (reference sequence). The CDR3 nucleotides read TGTGCCAGCAGCTCTTTCAGGGACACTGAAGCTTTCTTT. Translated, it gives CASSSFRDTEAFF.

This clone was detected only once. The rearrangement uses TRBV7-2 and TRBJ1-2; TRBD1 might be the D (5 bases). V lost 5 bases and J lost 4, with 17 bases in between. The CDR3 is 15 residues long. Looked up from germline, CDR1 is SGHTA and CDR2 is FQGNSA. The CDR3 DNA sequence: TGTGCCAGCAGCCCTCCAGGGCGAAGTGGCTATGGCTACACCTTC. This sequence encodes CASSPPGRSGYGYTF.

This chain links TRBV25-1 with TRBJ2-5; possible D gene TRBD1, 5 bases. Germline V lookup: CDR1 MGHDK, CDR2 SYGVNS. The V and J ends lost 4 bases and 0 bases respectively, with 12 bases between them. The CDR3 contains 15 residues. The chain's CDR3 is CASSVRTRYQETQYF. The CDR3 region has the DNA TGTGCCAGCAGTGTTCGGACAAGATACCAAGAGACCCAGTACTTC.

V is TRBV19 and J is TRBJ2-3, with 10 bases lining up with TRBD1. This CDR3 contains 15 residues. Germline values: CDR1 LNHDA, CDR2 SQIVND (reference sequence). J was trimmed by 6 bases and V by 4 bases; bases with no gene match: 7. The CDR3 DNA reads TGTGCCAGTAGTAGGGGGACAGGGGCAGCGGATACGCAGTATTTT. It codes for CASSRGTGAADTQYF.

This clone was observed a single time. The rearrangement links TRBV2 to TRBJ1-1; a possible D gene is TRBD1 (6 bases). The CDR3 runs 14 residues. Germline CDR1 is SNHLY and CDR2 is FYNNEI. Trimming took 8 bases from V and 8 from J, leaving 21 bases between them. The CDR3 loop reads CASSLGDITGEAFF. CDR3 coding DNA: TGTGCCAGCTCTTTGGGGGATATAACAGGGGAAGCTTTCTTT.

The gene calls are TRBV3-1 (or the pseudogene TRBV3-2) and TRBJ1-4; perhaps TRBD1 as D (6 bases). This CDR3 region has 17 residues. Trimming removed 5 bases from V and 1 base from J, with 17 bases in between. Germline V CDR1 and CDR2: LGHDT, YNNKEL (reference sequence). The DNA for the CDR3 is TGTGCCAGCAGCAAGACGACAGGCGGGGGAACTAATGAAAAACTGTTTTTT. Translating gives CASSKTTGGGTNEKLFF.

This clone turned up a few times. The CDR3 is CASGGPRQGTNYGYTF. The DNA for the CDR3 is TGTGCCAGCGGTGGGCCACGGCAGGGGACTAACTATGGCTACACCTTC. The chain recombines TRBV6-1 with TRBJ1-2; the D gene is possibly TRBD1 (6 bases). CDR1 and CDR2 (germline): MNHNS, SASEGT. The CDR3 consists of 16 residues. Trimming pared 8 bases from V and 0 bases from J, leaving 19 bases between.

This clone appeared a single time. The V gene is TRBV19, the J gene TRBJ2-1, with D perhaps matching TRBD2 (5 bases). V dropped 3 bases and J dropped 7 bases, with 16 bases sitting between them. This CDR3 is 15 amino acids long. The germline CDR1 and CDR2 sequences are LNHDA and SQIVND (reference sequence). This CDR3 reads CASSIAGFGSNEQFF. The CDR3 bases are TGTGCCAGTAGTATCGCGGGTTTCGGAAGTAATGAGCAGTTCTTC.

The chain uses TRBV6-5 and TRBJ2-7; 11 nucleotides line up with TRBD1. This CDR3 has 14 residues. The V gene end was trimmed by 7 bases and the J gene end by 6 bases; junction bases not matched to a gene: 8. Germline V gene lookup returns CDR1 MNHEY and CDR2 SVGAGI. The CDR3 nucleotides read TGTGCCAGCACTATAGCCGGGACAGGGGGCGAGCAGTACTTC. Translating it yields CASTIAGTGGEQYF.

This chain uses TRBV2 with TRBJ2-2, with D perhaps matching TRBD2 (6 bases). Germline CDR1 reads SNHLY; CDR2 reads FYNNEI. V gave up 5 bases and J gave up 6 bases, with 25 bases separating them. The CDR3 spans 18 residues. The CDR3: CASSLRSPPGDLAGELFF. The CDR3 nucleotides read TGTGCCAGCAGTCTAAGGTCCCCTCCGGGGGATCTGGCCGGGGAGCTGTTTTTT.

This chain connects TRBV11-2 to TRBJ2-7, with TRBD1 identical over 9 bases. The germline gives CDR1 SGHAT, CDR2 FQNNGV. The junction had 2 bases not matched to a gene; V was cut back by 3 bases and J by 5 bases. There are 13 residues in the CDR3. CDR3 residues: CASSFGQGNEQYF. The DNA of the CDR3 is TGTGCCAGCAGCTTTGGACAGGGGAACGAGCAGTACTTC.

This clone has only a few counts. The chain recombines TRBV30 with TRBJ1-6, with D perhaps TRBD1 (6 bases). The ends were cut back, 3 bases at V and 7 bases at J, with 13 bases in the middle. There are 14 residues in the CDR3. Per the germline V gene, CDR1 is GTSNPN and CDR2 is SVGIG (reference sequence). The CDR3 spells CAWRGDNENSPLHF. CDR3 nucleotides: TGTGCCTGGAGGGGGGACAATGAAAATTCACCCCTCCACTTT.

The rearrangement links TRBV5-1 to TRBJ1-1, with unresolved D. CDR3 length: 14 amino acids. Germline loops: CDR1 SGHRS, CDR2 YFSETQ. Trimming cost V 3 bases and J 1 base, with 10 bases left between them. The CDR3 spells CASSSQTGNTEAFF. The DNA for the CDR3 is TGCGCCAGCAGCTCCCAGACGGGGAACACTGAAGCTTTCTTT.

The CDR3 nucleotides read TGTGCCAGCAGCCCCCCAGGGGGTTCCAAAAACATTCAGTACTTC. This gives the protein CASSPPGGSKNIQYF. The chain combines TRBV13 with TRBJ2-4; 7 bases fit TRBD1. Germline-derived CDR1 and CDR2 are PRHDT and FYEKMQ (reference sequence). V trimming: 5 bases; J trimming: 2 bases; junction bases outside the gene matches: 6. This CDR3 contains 15 residues.

CDR3 sequence (DNA): TGTGCCAGCAGTTTATGGCCACAGGGCAATGAGCAGTTCTTC. Amino acids: CASSLWPQGNEQFF. The chain is built from TRBV28 and TRBJ2-1; maybe TRBD1 (6 bases). Germline V gene data show CDR1 as MDHEN and CDR2 as SYDVKM. V lost 0 bases, J lost 6 bases, and 9 bases lay in between. This CDR3 is built from 14 residues.